The rows below give T cell receptor beta chains drawn from one sample of a study of T cells in Graves' hyperthyroidism and ophthalmopathy. TCRdb re-called the multiplex PCR reads with MiXCR, one entry per CDR3 protein. The table lists about 640,000 distinct CDR3 sequences, roughly 20% of them singletons. Source material: blood. The receptors shown here come from a man aged 25-40 years with Graves' ophthalmopathy. Both conserved end residues are part of each CDR3. The D gene is left open where the match is weak. Size is stated for part of the rows, as once, few or many counts, or as a class when the clone is expanded.

d_gene: NA; j_gene: TRBJ2-7; abundance: many; v_gene: TRBV11-2; CDR3aa: CASSVLGAGPEQYF; CDR3nt: TGTGCCAGCAGCGTACTAGGAGCAGGCCCCGAGCAGTACTTC
d_gene: NA; j_gene: TRBJ1-1; abundance: many; v_gene: TRBV18; CDR3aa: CASSRGSGTEAFF; CDR3nt: TGTGCCAGCTCCCGGGGGTCCGGGACTGAAGCTTTCTTT
d_gene: NA; j_gene: TRBJ2-1; abundance: few; v_gene: TRBV19; CDR3aa: CASSTPPASFDNEQFF; CDR3nt: TGTGCCAGTAGTACCCCCCCAGCTAGCTTCGACAATGAGCAGTTCTTC
d_gene: TRBD1; j_gene: TRBJ2-1; abundance: once; v_gene: TRBV6-1; CDR3aa: CASETGGWNEQFF; CDR3nt: TGTGCCAGCGAGACAGGGGGGTGGAATGAGCAGTTCTTC
d_gene: NA; j_gene: TRBJ1-5; abundance: few; v_gene: TRBV7-8; CDR3aa: CASSTASGGGNQPQHF; CDR3nt: TGTGCCAGCAGCACTGCCTCAGGCGGAGGCAATCAGCCCCAGCATTTT
d_gene: TRBD1; j_gene: TRBJ1-2; abundance: NA; v_gene: TRBV27; CDR3aa: CASSFRGGTGGGHYGYTF; CDR3nt: TGTGCCAGCAGTTTCCGCGGTGGGACAGGGGGTGGTCACTATGGCTACACCTTC
d_gene: NA; j_gene: TRBJ2-1; abundance: few; v_gene: TRBV9; CDR3aa: CASSAGLDEQFF; CDR3nt: TGTGCCAGCAGCGCAGGGTTGGATGAGCAGTTCTTC
d_gene: TRBD1; j_gene: TRBJ1-1; abundance: few; v_gene: TRBV2; CDR3aa: CASSPTGGLGTEAFF; CDR3nt: TGTGCCAGCAGTCCGACAGGGGGTCTGGGCACTGAAGCTTTCTTT
d_gene: NA; j_gene: TRBJ2-3; abundance: few; v_gene: TRBV6-1; CDR3aa: CASRSSRGASTDTQYF; CDR3nt: TGTGCCAGCAGATCCAGCCGGGGGGCTAGCACAGATACGCAGTATTTT
d_gene: NA; j_gene: TRBJ2-5; abundance: few; v_gene: TRBV13; CDR3aa: CASNFLKETQYF; CDR3nt: TGTGCCAGCAACTTTTTGAAGGAGACCCAGTACTTC
d_gene: NA; j_gene: TRBJ1-1; abundance: many; v_gene: TRBV27; CDR3aa: CASSFVGGNTEAFF; CDR3nt: TGTGCCAGCAGTTTCGTGGGGGGGAACACTGAAGCTTTCTTT
d_gene: NA; j_gene: TRBJ2-5; abundance: NA; v_gene: TRBV27; CDR3aa: CASSFRGLGETQYF; CDR3nt: TGTGCCAGCAGTTTCAGGGGCCTAGGGGAGACCCAGTACTTC
d_gene: NA; j_gene: TRBJ2-1; abundance: many; v_gene: TRBV20-1; CDR3aa: CSARDPRYNEQFF; CDR3nt: TGCAGTGCTAGAGATCCTAGATACAATGAGCAGTTCTTC
d_gene: NA; j_gene: TRBJ2-7; abundance: NA; v_gene: TRBV4-1; CDR3aa: CASSQDFAYEQYF; CDR3nt: TGCGCCAGCAGCCAAGATTTTGCCTACGAGCAGTACTTC
d_gene: NA; j_gene: TRBJ2-3; abundance: NA; v_gene: TRBV4-2; CDR3aa: CASSQSGGLDTDTQYF; CDR3nt: TGTGCCAGCAGCCAAAGTGGAGGACTCGACACAGATACGCAGTATTTT
d_gene: NA; j_gene: TRBJ2-7; abundance: many; v_gene: TRBV7-2; CDR3aa: CASSQKPGAYEQYF; CDR3nt: TGTGCCAGCAGCCAAAAACCAGGGGCCTACGAGCAGTACTTC
d_gene: NA; j_gene: TRBJ2-5; abundance: many; v_gene: TRBV28; CDR3aa: CASNPLALQETQYF; CDR3nt: TGTGCCAGCAACCCGCTAGCGCTCCAAGAGACCCAGTACTTC
d_gene: NA; j_gene: TRBJ2-2; abundance: NA; v_gene: TRBV6-6; CDR3aa: CASSYSTRGRNTGELFF; CDR3nt: TGTGCCAGCAGTTACTCGACCAGGGGTAGGAACACCGGGGAGCTGTTTTTT
d_gene: TRBD2; j_gene: TRBJ2-1; abundance: NA; v_gene: TRBV6-2/TRBV6-3; CDR3aa: CASSYEREGYNEQFF; CDR3nt: TGTGCCAGCAGTTACGAGCGGGAGGGGTACAATGAGCAGTTCTTC
d_gene: NA; j_gene: TRBJ2-5; abundance: many; v_gene: TRBV20-1; CDR3aa: CSASVVRGRETQYF; CDR3nt: TGCAGTGCCAGTGTCGTAAGGGGCCGGGAGACCCAGTACTTC
d_gene: TRBD1; j_gene: TRBJ1-3; abundance: few; v_gene: TRBV28; CDR3aa: CASSRQGASSGNTIYF; CDR3nt: TGTGCCAGCTCACGACAGGGGGCCAGCTCTGGAAACACCATATATTTT
d_gene: NA; j_gene: TRBJ2-2; abundance: NA; v_gene: TRBV27; CDR3aa: CASRRGQSNTGELFF; CDR3nt: TGTGCCAGCAGGCGGGGACAGAGCAACACCGGGGAGCTGTTTTTT
d_gene: TRBD1; j_gene: TRBJ1-1; abundance: many; v_gene: TRBV20-1; CDR3aa: CSASRQGDEAFF; CDR3nt: TGCAGTGCTAGTCGACAGGGGGACGAAGCTTTCTTT
d_gene: NA; j_gene: TRBJ2-7; abundance: many; v_gene: TRBV2; CDR3aa: CASRTDGARAWSEQYF; CDR3nt: TGTGCCAGCAGAACGGACGGGGCACGGGCCTGGAGCGAGCAGTACTTC
d_gene: NA; j_gene: TRBJ2-7; abundance: many; v_gene: TRBV13; CDR3aa: CASSFGRGYEQYF; CDR3nt: TGTGCCAGCAGCTTCGGTCGAGGATACGAGCAGTACTTC
d_gene: NA; j_gene: TRBJ1-1; abundance: NA; v_gene: TRBV30; CDR3aa: CAWSPQNTEAFF; CDR3nt: TGTGCCTGGAGTCCACAGAACACTGAAGCTTTCTTT
d_gene: NA; j_gene: TRBJ2-1; abundance: NA; v_gene: TRBV13; CDR3aa: CASSESMATNEQFF; CDR3nt: TGTGCCAGCAGCGAGTCAATGGCTACCAATGAGCAGTTCTTC
d_gene: NA; j_gene: TRBJ2-1; abundance: few; v_gene: TRBV5-1; CDR3aa: CASSPTATLYNEQFF; CDR3nt: TGCGCCAGCAGCCCAACGGCTACTCTTTACAATGAGCAGTTCTTC
d_gene: TRBD2; j_gene: TRBJ2-7; abundance: NA; v_gene: TRBV12-3/TRBV12-4; CDR3aa: CASSFLGSGRAPNFYEQYF; CDR3nt: TGTGCCAGCAGTTTTTTGGGTAGCGGGAGGGCCCCCAACTTCTACGAGCAGTACTTC
d_gene: TRBD2; j_gene: TRBJ2-7; abundance: many; v_gene: TRBV30; CDR3aa: CAWKWLAGAYEQYF; CDR3nt: TGTGCCTGGAAGTGGCTAGCGGGAGCCTACGAGCAGTACTTC
d_gene: TRBD2; j_gene: TRBJ2-7; abundance: NA; v_gene: TRBV9; CDR3aa: CASSPGLAGTGYEQYF; CDR3nt: TGTGCCAGCAGCCCGGGACTAGCGGGGACCGGCTACGAGCAGTACTTC
d_gene: NA; j_gene: TRBJ2-3; abundance: many; v_gene: TRBV7-6; CDR3aa: CASSPSGGSPPDTQYF; CDR3nt: TGTGCCAGCAGCCCCAGTGGCGGGTCCCCCCCAGATACGCAGTATTTT
d_gene: NA; j_gene: TRBJ2-1; abundance: many; v_gene: TRBV20-1; CDR3aa: CSASMRSGSTYNEQFF; CDR3nt: TGCAGTGCTAGTATGCGGAGCGGGTCGACCTACAATGAGCAGTTCTTC
d_gene: TRBD1; j_gene: TRBJ2-3; abundance: few; v_gene: TRBV18; CDR3aa: CASSLAPTGGADTQYF; CDR3nt: TGTGCCAGCTCACTGGCGCCGACAGGGGGCGCGGATACGCAGTATTTT
d_gene: TRBD2; j_gene: TRBJ2-1; abundance: many; v_gene: TRBV5-1; CDR3aa: CASSLWGGTSGRENEQFF; CDR3nt: TGCGCCAGCAGCTTGTGGGGCGGGACTAGCGGGAGGGAGAATGAGCAGTTCTTC
d_gene: TRBD2; j_gene: TRBJ2-3; abundance: many; v_gene: TRBV2; CDR3aa: CASSEVASGTTDTQYF; CDR3nt: TGTGCCAGCAGTGAAGTGGCTAGCGGGACCACAGATACGCAGTATTTT
d_gene: NA; j_gene: TRBJ1-2; abundance: NA; v_gene: TRBV5-6; CDR3aa: CASSGDDYGYTF; CDR3nt: TGTGCCAGCAGCGGGGACGACTATGGCTACACCTTC
d_gene: NA; j_gene: TRBJ1-4; abundance: many; v_gene: TRBV28; CDR3aa: CASSLGGHGEKLFF; CDR3nt: TGTGCCAGCAGCCTGGGGGGGCATGGTGAAAAACTGTTTTTT
d_gene: NA; j_gene: TRBJ1-1; abundance: few; v_gene: TRBV5-6; CDR3aa: CASSPWGPLANTEAFF; CDR3nt: TGTGCCAGCAGCCCCTGGGGACCCTTAGCGAACACTGAAGCTTTCTTT
d_gene: TRBD2; j_gene: TRBJ2-7; abundance: many; v_gene: TRBV6-1; CDR3aa: CASSEAGAGASYEQYF; CDR3nt: TGTGCCAGCAGTGAAGCCGGGGCGGGAGCCAGCTACGAGCAGTACTTC
d_gene: TRBD1; j_gene: TRBJ1-3; abundance: few; v_gene: TRBV6-5; CDR3aa: CASSYSWTGRGDTIYF; CDR3nt: TGTGCCAGCAGTTACTCTTGGACAGGGAGAGGGGACACCATATATTTT
d_gene: NA; j_gene: TRBJ1-5; abundance: few; v_gene: TRBV20-1; CDR3aa: CSARDSTAINQPQHF; CDR3nt: TGCAGTGCTAGAGATTCGACAGCAATTAATCAGCCCCAGCATTTT
d_gene: TRBD1; j_gene: TRBJ1-2; abundance: few; v_gene: TRBV6-1; CDR3aa: CASSLLGTGGADGYTF; CDR3nt: TGTGCCAGCAGTCTTCTCGGGACAGGGGGCGCTGATGGCTACACCTTC
d_gene: TRBD2; j_gene: TRBJ2-5; abundance: many; v_gene: TRBV2; CDR3aa: CASGGTSGIILETQYF; CDR3nt: TGTGCCAGCGGGGGGACTAGCGGGATAATCCTTGAGACCCAGTACTTC
d_gene: NA; j_gene: TRBJ1-1; abundance: NA; v_gene: TRBV15; CDR3aa: CATSRELARVTEAFF; CDR3nt: TGTGCCACCAGCAGAGAACTAGCCAGGGTTACTGAAGCTTTCTTT